The subject of this entry is one T cell receptor beta chain. This receptor's antigen is unknown. No qualities accompany the bases; no much larger clone lies one base away. This specimen comes from a study of shared T cell receptors in the human thymus (dated by TCRdb to the early 2020s). In terms of the full investigation: The study examined how self-reactive, shared T-cell receptor alpha chains are generated in the human thymus.

The protocol used for the library was the immunoSEQ multiplex PCR assay. TCRdb limited this immuneACCESS table to in-frame rearrangements with V and J called. A share of clones is missing; checked studies link under half to unresolved V genes, and the rest is unexplained. Here the sample has about 660,000 clones; approximately 87% occur a single time. The ten most abundant clones make up 0.0094% of the sample. This same sample was also part of a study on human thymus T cells. As the second study states: The donors were immunologically healthy infants in Finland who had open corrective cardiac surgery for congenital heart defects. Thymus tissue was obtained as surgical resects removed during corrective cardiac surgery. Both the thymic and the peripheral blood repertoires appeared to show biased V and J gene segment usage. The related research reported highly overlapping thymic TCR repertoires among unrelated individuals. TCR alpha and beta repertoires from roughly 8 infant thymus samples and a few related peripheral blood samples were characterized in the study. The cohort included a handful of male and two female infants, with donor ages spanning 7 to 244 days. Thymocytes were released mechanically from tissue and stored at -70 °C as pellets of 10-30 million cells. A QIAsymphony instrument was used to extract genomic DNA from the frozen cell pellets. TCRB and TCRAD loci were amplified from a standardized quantity of quality-controlled genomic DNA using the immunoSEQ multiplex PCR assay. Amplicons spanned the V(D)J region at a length sufficient to cover the CDR3 and identify V and J genes. Amplicon sequencing was performed on an Illumina platform through the commercial immunoSEQ service. Primer bias and sequencing errors were corrected as previously described, and TCRAD and TCRB definitions were based on the IMGT database. Analysis of the repertoires was done with immunoSEQ Analyzer 3.0 and VDJTools and included basic statistics, V/J segment usage, diversity estimates, rarefaction and pairwise overlap. To estimate diversity, the Chao1, ChaoE, Efron-Thisted, Shannon and inverse Simpson indices were applied, and diversity was also estimated on datasets down-sampled to the smallest sample. Repertoire overlap was assessed by strict matching of CDR3 nucleotide sequence, V gene and J gene, and clustering was done by Jaccard-based multidimensional scaling. On average, thymus samples yielded around 800,000 unique TCRB clonotypes, whereas blood samples yielded some 85,000.

The sequence derives from a boy younger than two with a congenital heart defect. Donor details come from another sample of the same person, matched by shared clones. The sequencing input was thymocytes.

The DNA reads as follows: TGTGCCAGCAGCACGCGACATCATCCTGAAGCTTTCTTT. Translated, this gives CASSTRHHPEAFF. Recombination linked TRBV21-1 to TRBJ1-1; TRBD1, the table's D call, was not compared with the DNA. TRBV21-1 is given as a pseudogene. Including the terminal cysteine and phenylalanine, the CDR3 comprises 13 residues. Kept here is only the CDR3 DNA, which spans 39 bases and is read in frame from base 1.